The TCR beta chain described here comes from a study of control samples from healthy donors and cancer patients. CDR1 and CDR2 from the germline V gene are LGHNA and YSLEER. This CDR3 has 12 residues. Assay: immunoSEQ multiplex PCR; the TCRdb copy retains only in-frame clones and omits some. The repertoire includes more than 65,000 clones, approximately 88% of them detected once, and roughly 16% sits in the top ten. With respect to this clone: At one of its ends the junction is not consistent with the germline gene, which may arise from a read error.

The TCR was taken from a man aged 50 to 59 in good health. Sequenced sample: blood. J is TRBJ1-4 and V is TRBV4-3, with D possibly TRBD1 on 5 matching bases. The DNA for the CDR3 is TGCGCCAACAGCCCTGGGACTGGGAAACTGTTTTTT. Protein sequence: CANSPGTGKLFF.